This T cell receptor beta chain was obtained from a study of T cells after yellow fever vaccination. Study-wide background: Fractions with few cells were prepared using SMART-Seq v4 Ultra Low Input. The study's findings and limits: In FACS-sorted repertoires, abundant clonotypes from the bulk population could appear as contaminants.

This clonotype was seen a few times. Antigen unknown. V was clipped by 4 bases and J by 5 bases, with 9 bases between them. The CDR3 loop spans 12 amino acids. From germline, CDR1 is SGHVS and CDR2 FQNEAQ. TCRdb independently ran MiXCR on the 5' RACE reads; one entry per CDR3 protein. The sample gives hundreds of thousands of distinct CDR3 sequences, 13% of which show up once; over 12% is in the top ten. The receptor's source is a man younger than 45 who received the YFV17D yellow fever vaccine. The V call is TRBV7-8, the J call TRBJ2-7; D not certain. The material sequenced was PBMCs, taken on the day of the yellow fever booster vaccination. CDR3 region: CASSSLANEQYF. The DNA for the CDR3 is TGTGCCAGCAGCTCCCTTGCAAACGAGCAGTACTTC. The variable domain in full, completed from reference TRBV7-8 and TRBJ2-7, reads GAGVSQSPRYKVAKRGQDVALRCDPISGHVSLFWYQQALGQGPEFLTYFQNEAQLDKSGLPSDRFFAERPEGSVSTLKIQRTQQEDSAVYLCASSSLANEQYFGPGTRLTVT.